The next 21 T cell receptor beta chains were all read from a single sample in a study of T cell responses to AZD1222 COVID-19 vaccine. The data were produced by immunoSEQ multiplex PCR, yet TCRdb's version contains in-frame clones alone and is incomplete. The sample yields over 95,000 clones, about four fifths seen once. This material consisted of peripheral blood, taken 28 days after the second AZD1222 dose. Source of these receptors: an adult who received the AZD1222 COVID-19 vaccine.

The V gene is TRBV5-1, the J gene TRBJ2-5; possible D gene TRBD2, 7 bases. V was pared by 0 bases and J by 5 bases, with 14 bases between. The germline V gene has CDR1 SGHRS and CDR2 YFSETQ. The CDR3 consists of 15 residues. CDR3 sequence: CASSLGRGAVETQYF. The CDR3 DNA is TGCGCCAGCAGCTTGGGACGGGGGGCGGTGGAGACCCAGTACTTC. Full variable domain (remainder filled in from reference TRBV5-1 and TRBJ2-5): KAGVTQTPRYLIKTRGQQVTLSCSPISGHRSVSWYQQTPGQGLQFLFEYFSETQRNKGNFPGRFSGRQFSNSRSEMNVSTLELGDSALYLCASSLGRGAVETQYFGPGTRLLVL.

This clone was seen at least ten times. The V and J genes are TRBV12-3 or TRBV12-4 and TRBJ2-7; D is perhaps TRBD2 (6 bases). The CDR3 is made up of 12 amino acids. V dropped 6 bases and J dropped 4 bases, with 10 bases sitting between them. In nucleotides, the CDR3 is TGTGCCAGCAGCCGGGACTCTTACGAGCAGTACTTC. Encoded protein: CASSRDSYEQYF.

This chain links TRBV29-1 with TRBJ1-1, with D perhaps TRBD1 (5 bases). Germline V CDR1 and CDR2: SQVTM, ANQGSEA. V was trimmed by 0 bases and J by 7 bases, leaving 12 bases between them. The CDR3 loop spans 13 amino acids. This chain's CDR3 is CSVEDRGHFEAFF. The CDR3 nucleotides are TGCAGCGTTGAAGACAGAGGACATTTTGAAGCTTTCTTT.

The rearrangement links TRBV5-4 to TRBJ2-2; TRBD1 is a possible D gene (6 bases). V was trimmed by 2 bases and J by 6 bases, leaving 8 bases between them. CDR3 length equals 13 residues. Per the germline V gene, CDR1 is SGHNT and CDR2 is YYREEE (reference sequence). CDR3 bases: TGTGCCAGCAGCTTTACAGGGTCCGGGGAGCTGTTTTTT. The encoded protein is CASSFTGSGELFF.

The genes are TRBV2 and TRBJ2-3; D perhaps matches TRBD2 (7 bases). Germline V gene lookup returns CDR1 SNHLY and CDR2 FYNNEI. The CDR3 is 13 residues long. Trimming removed 6 bases from V and 6 bases from J, with 13 bases in between. This CDR3 is CASRGGERDTQYF. The CDR3 DNA reads TGTGCCAGCAGAGGGGGGGAACGCGATACGCAGTATTTT.

This clone was observed a single time. This chain uses TRBV6-5 with TRBJ2-1; 7 nucleotides align to TRBD1. V gave up 6 bases and J gave up 10 bases; unmatched junction bases: 12. The germline V gene has CDR1 MNHEY and CDR2 SVGAGI. This CDR3 is built from 14 residues. The CDR3 coding sequence is TGTGCCAGCAGGTCCGGGACAGCAATCATGGAGCAGTTCTTC. Translated, it gives CASRSGTAIMEQFF.

The CDR3 loop is CASSTIGELFF. CDR3 bases: TGTGCCAGCAGCACGATCGGGGAGCTGTTTTTT. V and J are TRBV7-9 and TRBJ2-2; D remains ambiguous. Germline assignment: CDR1 SEHNR and CDR2 FQNEAQ (reference sequence). V was clipped by 5 bases and J by 7 bases, with 5 bases between them. This CDR3 contains 11 residues.

This sequence joins TRBV19 and TRBJ2-7; no reliable D call. This CDR3 is 15 amino acids long. The germline gives CDR1 LNHDA, CDR2 SQIVND (reference sequence). V was cut by 4 bases and J by 3 bases, with 16 bases left in between. The CDR3 nucleotides read TGTGCCAGTAGTACCTTACATACCCTGGGCTACGAGCAGTACTTC. As protein: CASSTLHTLGYEQYF. The full variable domain, its missing parts supplied by reference TRBV19 and TRBJ2-7, is DGGITQSPKYLFRKEGQNVTLSCEQNLNHDAMYWYRQDPGQGLRLIYYSQIVNDFQKGDIAEGYSVSREKKESFPLTVTSAQKNPTAFYLCASSTLHTLGYEQYFGPGTRLTVT.

This chain joins TRBV5-1 and TRBJ2-5; TRBD1 might be the D (5 bases). The CDR3 covers 20 residues. Trimming cost V 4 bases and J 3 bases, with 31 bases left between them. Germline CDR1 is SGHRS and CDR2 is YFSETQ. The CDR3 protein is CASSHLGMQGPRIPEETQYF. The CDR3 bases are TGCGCCAGCAGCCATTTGGGGATGCAGGGCCCACGTATTCCCGAAGAGACCCAGTACTTC.

DNA of the CDR3: TGTGCCAGCAGACCCGACAGGTCTGGAAACACCATATATTTT. Translating gives CASRPDRSGNTIYF. The chain has TRBV6-6 and TRBJ1-3; maybe TRBD1 (6 bases). The length of the CDR3 is 14 residues. V was cut by 6 bases and J by 1 base, with 10 bases left in between. Germline CDR1 and CDR2: MNHNY and SVGAGI (reference sequence).

The chain links TRBV6-2 or TRBV6-3 to TRBJ1-1; maybe TRBD1 (5 bases). The CDR3 sequence is 13 residues long. Between the trimmed V and J ends, which lost 2 bases and 11 bases, there was a span of 15 bases. CDR1 MNHEY and CDR2 SVGEGT come from the germline V gene. The DNA of the CDR3 is TGTGCCAGCAGTTACCCCCGTGGGGGTCTGGCTTTCTTT. Translated, it gives CASSYPRGGLAFF.

J is TRBJ1-3 and V is TRBV28; D call uncertain. This CDR3 has 13 amino acids. From germline, CDR1 is MDHEN and CDR2 SYDVKM. V was shortened by 2 bases and J by 2 bases, with 4 bases between the two germline ends. Written as DNA, the CDR3 is TGTGCCAGCAGTTTAACCGCTGGAAACACCATATATTTT. It specifies CASSLTAGNTIYF.

This clone occurred a few times. The rearrangement uses TRBV24-1 and TRBJ2-7, with D unresolved. The CDR3 is 12 amino acids. Trimming left V 1 base short and J 7 bases short, with 7 bases between. CDR1 and CDR2 from the germline V gene are KGHDR and SFDVKD. The CDR3 sequence is CATSDFGSEQYF. CDR3 coding DNA: TGTGCCACCAGTGATTTCGGGTCTGAGCAGTACTTC.

This clone was recorded a few times. The chain links TRBV5-1 to TRBJ1-3; D gene ambiguous. The CDR3 has 15 residues. From germline, CDR1 is SGHRS and CDR2 YFSETQ. Trimming removed 2 bases from V and 4 bases from J, with 13 bases in between. The CDR3 DNA sequence: TGCGCCAGCAGCTTATCGGACTCTTCCGGAAACACCATATATTTT. Translation: CASSLSDSSGNTIYF.

A few counts support this clone. The rearrangement joins TRBV19 to TRBJ2-2; 7 nucleotides agree with TRBD2. The CDR3 runs 16 residues. J gave up 5 bases and V 5 bases, and 11 bases lay outside the gene matches. Looked up from germline, CDR1 is LNHDA and CDR2 is SQIVND (reference sequence). Here the CDR3 reads CASSPEWAGETGELFF. Here the CDR3 DNA reads TGTGCCAGTAGTCCCGAATGGGCGGGAGAAACCGGGGAGCTGTTTTTT.

The rearrangement joins TRBV10-3 to TRBJ2-3; 7 bases fit TRBD1. J lost 2 bases, V lost 8 bases, and 13 bases had no gene match. Germline CDR1 is ENHRY and CDR2 is SYGVKD. CDR3 size: 16 residues. This chain's CDR3 is CAISTPEQGDTDTQYF. The CDR3 coding sequence is TGTGCCATCTCCACCCCGGAGCAGGGGGACACAGATACGCAGTATTTT.

This chain links TRBV5-1 with TRBJ2-7; D perhaps matches TRBD1 (5 bases). The CDR3 consists of 13 residues. Germline lookup yields CDR1 SGHRS and CDR2 YFSETQ. Trimming removed 4 bases from V and 6 bases from J, with 14 bases in between. The CDR3 reads CASSVDIAVEQYF. CDR3 DNA: TGCGCCAGCAGCGTGGACATTGCGGTCGAGCAGTACTTC.

The V call is TRBV6-5, the J call TRBJ1-1; 9 positions agree with TRBD1. In germline, CDR1 is MNHEY, CDR2 SVGAGI. The V gene end was trimmed by 5 bases and the J gene end by 1 base; junction bases not matched to a gene: 2. This CDR3 comprises 14 residues. The CDR3 coding sequence is TGTGCCAGCAGTCAGGACAGGGGGAACACTGAAGCTTTCTTT. It is translated as CASSQDRGNTEAFF.

This sequence joins TRBV15 and TRBJ1-1, with 8 bases lining up with TRBD1. This CDR3 is 15 amino acids long. The V gene end was trimmed by 0 bases and the J gene end by 4 bases; junction bases not matched to a gene: 4. CDR1 is LNHNV and CDR2 is YYDKDF in the germline V gene (reference sequence). The CDR3 DNA sequence: TGTGCCACCAGCAGAGAAAGAACAGGGGGCACTGAAGCTTTCTTT. Translation gives CATSRERTGGTEAFF.

The chain combines TRBV19 with TRBJ1-1; D perhaps matches TRBD1 (5 bases). The CDR3 has 14 amino acids. CDR1 LNHDA and CDR2 SQIVND come from the germline V gene (reference sequence). Between the trimmed V and J ends, which lost 11 bases and 6 bases, there was a span of 22 bases. The CDR3 nucleotides are TGTGCCGTCGGTTCGTCAGGGATTTGGGCTGAAGCTTTCTTT. Encoded protein: CAVGSSGIWAEAFF.

The chain is built from TRBV24-1 and TRBJ2-2, with D maybe TRBD2 (5 bases). Germline CDR1 and CDR2: KGHDR and SFDVKD. V was pared by 5 bases and J by 0 bases, with 12 bases between. The CDR3 is made up of 16 amino acids. This CDR3 reads CATSASGSANTGELFF. The CDR3 DNA reads as TGTGCCACCAGTGCGTCGGGGAGCGCGAACACCGGGGAGCTGTTTTTT.